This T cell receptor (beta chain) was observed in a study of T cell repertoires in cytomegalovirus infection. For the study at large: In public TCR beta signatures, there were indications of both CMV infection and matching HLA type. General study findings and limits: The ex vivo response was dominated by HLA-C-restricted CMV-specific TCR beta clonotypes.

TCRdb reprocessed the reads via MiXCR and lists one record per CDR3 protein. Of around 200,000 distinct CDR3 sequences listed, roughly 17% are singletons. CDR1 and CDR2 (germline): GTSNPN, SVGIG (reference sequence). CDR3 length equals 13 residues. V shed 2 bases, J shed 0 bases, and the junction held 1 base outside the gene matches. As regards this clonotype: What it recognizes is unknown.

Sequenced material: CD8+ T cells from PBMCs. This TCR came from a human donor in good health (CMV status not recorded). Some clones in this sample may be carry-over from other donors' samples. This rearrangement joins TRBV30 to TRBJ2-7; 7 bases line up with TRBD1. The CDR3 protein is CAWSWDSSYEQYF. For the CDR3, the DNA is TGTGCCTGGAGTTGGGACAGCTCCTACGAGCAGTACTTC. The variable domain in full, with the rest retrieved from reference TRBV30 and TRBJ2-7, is SQTIHQWPATLVQPVGSPLSLECTVEGTSNPNLYWYRQAAGRGLQLLFYSVGIGQISSEVPQNLSASRPQDRQFILSSKKLLLSDSGFYLCAWSWDSSYEQYFGPGTRLTVT.